These T cell receptor beta chains were read from a single sample in a study of CD8 T cells in ankylosing spondylitis. TCRdb recomputed calls from the 5' RACE reads with MiXCR, one row per CDR3 protein. The sample records 130,000 or so distinct CDR3 sequences, around 7% being singletons. The sequencing input was blood, either unsorted or a sorted T cell fraction (not recorded which). The origin of the receptors is a male donor with ankylosing spondylitis or in good health (not recorded which). Both conserved end residues are part of each CDR3. D genes are given only for firm matches. Part of the rows lack a size; the others show once, few, many or a class for expanded clones.

D gene,J gene,V gene,clone size,CDR3 length,CDR3 protein,CDR3 DNA
.,TRBJ2-3,TRBV21-1,many,17,CASSLYWTRASTDTQYF,TGTGCCAGCAGCCTTTACTGGACCCGGGCTAGCACAGATACGCAGTATTTT
.,TRBJ2-7,TRBV5-5,.,14,CASSAGTSRYEQYF,TGTGCCAGCAGCGCCGGGACATCACGCTACGAGCAGTACTTC
TRBD1,TRBJ1-2,TRBV6-5,many,15,CASSYITGGEGGYTF,TGTGCCAGCAGTTACATCACAGGGGGTGAGGGGGGCTACACCTTC
.,TRBJ2-1,TRBV20-1,.,11,CSAAGSGEQFF,TGCAGTGCTGCAGGTTCGGGGGAGCAGTTCTTC
.,TRBJ1-1,TRBV5-1,.,15,CASSLAAALNTEAFF,TGCGCCAGCAGCTTGGCCGCAGCATTGAACACTGAAGCTTTCTTT
.,TRBJ1-3,TRBV7-3,many,14,CASSAQSSGNTIYF,TGTGCCAGCAGCGCACAGAGCTCTGGAAACACCATATATTTT
.,TRBJ2-5,TRBV5-1,many,14,CASSTKAGPETQYF,TGCGCCAGCAGCACCAAGGCTGGCCCAGAGACCCAGTACTTC
TRBD1,TRBJ2-2,TRBV7-2,many,12,CASSEPGQGPLF,TGTGCCAGCAGCGAACCGGGACAGGGCCCGTTATTT
.,TRBJ2-1,TRBV27,many,13,CASSGRLRGEQFF,TGTGCCAGCAGTGGCCGACTGCGCGGGGAGCAGTTCTTC
TRBD1,TRBJ2-3,TRBV7-2,many,12,CASSLGGYTQYF,TGTGCCAGCAGCCTAGGGGGCTATACGCAGTATTTT
TRBD2,TRBJ2-1,TRBV5-5,.,13,CASSPWLAGEQFF,TGTGCCAGCAGCCCCTGGCTAGCGGGCGAGCAGTTCTTC
TRBD2,TRBJ2-7,TRBV7-2,many,16,CASSPSGLAGGHEQYF,TGTGCCAGCAGCCCTAGCGGACTAGCGGGAGGGCACGAGCAGTACTTC
.,TRBJ2-4,TRBV7-2,many,12,CASSLGRNIQYF,TGTGCCAGCAGCTTAGGTCGGAACATTCAGTACTTC
.,TRBJ1-1,TRBV20-1,many,14,CSARGQLMNTEAFF,TGCAGTGCTAGAGGACAGTTAATGAACACTGAAGCTTTCTTT
.,TRBJ1-2,TRBV29-1,many,14,CSVDIAASTYGYTF,TGCAGCGTTGATATTGCAGCTTCTACTTATGGCTACACCTTC
.,TRBJ2-5,TRBV10-1,many,16,CASSESGSGIQETQYF,TGCGCCAGCAGTGAGTCAGGCTCCGGGATCCAAGAGACCCAGTACTTC
.,TRBJ1-5,TRBV12-3/TRBV12-4,many,15,CASSFKGLSNQPQHF,TGTGCCAGCAGTTTCAAAGGGCTCAGCAATCAGCCCCAGCATTTT
.,TRBJ2-3,TRBV2,many,13,CASSDPLRDTQYF,TGTGCCAGCAGTGATCCCCTTAGAGATACGCAGTATTTT
TRBD1,TRBJ1-1,TRBV20-1,many,15,CSASRQGLGNTEAFF,TGCAGTGCTAGCCGACAGGGACTCGGGAACACTGAAGCTTTCTTT
.,TRBJ2-7,TRBV7-2,many,13,CASSLLQGYEQYF,TGTGCCAGCAGCCTGTTACAGGGCTACGAGCAGTACTTC
TRBD2,TRBJ2-1,TRBV6-1,.,14,CASSSRGGAGEQFF,TGTGCCAGCAGCTCACGCGGGGGGGCGGGTGAGCAGTTCTTC
TRBD1,TRBJ1-4,TRBV18,many,14,CASSATGVDEKLFF,TGTGCCAGCTCAGCGACAGGGGTGGATGAAAAACTGTTTTTT
TRBD1,TRBJ1-2,TRBV5-5,once,17,CASRQRPGQAVYYGYTF,TGTGCCAGCAGACAACGCCCCGGACAGGCAGTATACTATGGCTACACCTTC
.,TRBJ1-2,TRBV15,few,13,CATRRGSDYGYTF,TGTGCCACCCGGCGGGGTTCGGACTATGGCTACACCTTC